This T cell receptor beta chain originates from a study of cytotoxic CD8 clonotypes in ibrutinib-treated CLL. Study summary: Patients gave response samples after a median approximately eleven months of treatment, range 6 to 36.

Sequencing sought depths of 1 in 200,000 to 1 in 1 million T cells. Sequencing used immunoSEQ multiplex PCR; TCRdb keeps in-frame clones, though not all of them. The data show about 160,000 clones, with roughly 90% seen just once and approximately 3% held by the top ten. Comment on this clone: The antigen is not known.

V lost 0 bases and J lost 1, with 9 bases in between. This CDR3 has 15 amino acids. Per the germline V gene, CDR1 is MNHNS and CDR2 is SASEGT. Whole-study findings and limits: An increase in clonality occurred at ibrutinib response, followed by a return toward baseline at progression. Public clonotypes, an uncommon group, contracted or remained stable on treatment.

The chain combines TRBV6-1 with TRBJ1-1, with D tentatively TRBD1 (6 bases). The input for sequencing was PBMCs, taken at disease progression, from a patient treated with ibrutinib. The receptor comes from a human donor with chronic lymphocytic leukemia. Written as DNA, the CDR3 is TGTGCCAGCAGTGAAGCCGGGACACCGAACACTGAAGCTTTCTTT. Protein product: CASSEAGTPNTEAFF.